The present TCR beta chain was sequenced within a study of T cell responses to AZD1222 COVID-19 vaccine. In regard to this clone: Its specificity is unknown.

Using immunoSEQ multiplex PCR, the repertoire was profiled, and TCRdb retains in-frame clones only, with some absent. Seen here are some 30,000 clones, approximately 91% observed once, and the top ten hold 1.3%. General study results and limits: Researchers report vaccine-associated CD4 TCRs spanning spike, with dominance at 160-218 and 743-854. The sample set comprised mostly white British donors with more females, and clonal diversity was possibly underestimated. Spike-specific TCR depth and breadth grew after two AZD1222 doses.

CDR1 WSHSY and CDR2 SAAADI come from the germline V gene. The CDR3 runs 14 residues. V was clipped by 7 bases and J by 5 bases; unmatched bases: 6. The sample here was peripheral blood, taken on day 0 of AZD1222 vaccination. The sequence was obtained from an adult in good health. The chain couples TRBV10-2 to TRBJ2-2; 8 bases fit TRBD2. CDR3 sequence (DNA): TGCGCCAGCACCCTAGCGGGCCCTACCGGGGAGCTGTTTTTT. Its translation: CASTLAGPTGELFF.